Following are 7 T cell receptor beta chains from one sample sequenced in a study of T-cell reconstitution after alpha-beta-depleted transplantation in children. Preparation of the TCRbeta library used unique molecular identifiers. TCRdb used MiXCR to reprocess the PCR reads, holding one entry per CDR3 protein. The repertoire holds around 300,000 distinct CDR3 sequences, with around 10% as singletons. This specimen was peripheral blood, taken 180 days after TCRalphabeta/CD19-depleted stem cell transplant. Source of these receptors: a male patient aged 2 to 10 who had a stem cell transplant for chronic granulomatous disease, so the T cells may come from the graft donor.

This clonotype was detected many times. The V gene is TRBV27, the J gene TRBJ1-1; D perhaps matches TRBD1 (5 bases). The germline V gene encodes CDR1 MNHEY and CDR2 SMNVEV (reference sequence). Trimming took 6 bases from V and 0 from J, leaving 14 bases between them. CDR3 length: 15 residues. Here the CDR3 reads CASSQGAGLNTEAFF. In DNA form, the CDR3 reads TGTGCCAGCAGCCAGGGTGCAGGGTTGAACACTGAAGCTTTCTTT.

This clonotype has ten or more counts. The chain employs TRBV5-1 and TRBJ2-3, with TRBD1 matching 7 bases. The V segment lost 2 bases and the J segment 1 base; nucleotides outside the gene matches: 7. The CDR3 length is 16 residues. Germline CDR1 reads SGHRS; CDR2 reads YFSETQ. The CDR3 loop reads CASSLQGIVRTDTQYF. In nucleotides, the CDR3 is TGCGCCAGCAGCTTACAGGGGATAGTGCGCACAGATACGCAGTATTTT.

This clonotype was detected only a few times. V usage is TRBV3-1 and J usage is TRBJ2-1; the match to TRBD2 covers 7 bases. There are 17 residues in the CDR3. The ends lost 0 bases at V and 8 bases at J; junction bases unmatched: 13. The germline gives CDR1 LGHDT, CDR2 YNNKEL (reference sequence). The DNA of the CDR3 is TGTGCCAGCAGCCAAGATATGGGGGGGAGGGCCCGTGATGAGCAGTTCTTC. Translating gives CASSQDMGGRARDEQFF.

This clonotype has at least ten counts. The chain has TRBV19 and TRBJ2-5, with D perhaps TRBD2 (6 bases). The CDR3 is 15 residues long. Trimming took 5 bases from V and 5 from J, leaving 18 bases between them. Germline CDR1 reads LNHDA; CDR2 reads SQIVND (reference sequence). The CDR3 DNA reads as TGTGCCAGTAGTTCGACGGGAGTTCCGGGGGAGACCCAGTACTTC. Its translation is CASSSTGVPGETQYF.

This clonotype was seen repeatedly, ten times or more. The CDR3 sequence: CASSFKRFYGYTF. CDR3 nucleotide sequence: TGTGCCAGCAGTTTTAAACGGTTCTATGGCTACACCTTC. V and J are TRBV28 and TRBJ1-2; D not resolved. This CDR3 has 13 amino acids. CDR1 is MDHEN and CDR2 is SYDVKM in the germline V gene. Trimming left V 3 bases short and J 4 bases short, with 9 bases between.

This clonotype was seen ten or more times. V usage is TRBV7-9 and J usage is TRBJ1-5; no definite D call. CDR1 is SEHNR and CDR2 is FQNEAQ in the germline V gene (reference sequence). V lost 2 bases and J 3 bases, leaving 5 bases between the germline ends. The CDR3 runs to 13 residues. The CDR3 here is CASSLKVNQPQHF. The CDR3 region has the DNA TGTGCCAGCAGCTTAAAAGTCAATCAGCCCCAGCATTTT.

This clonotype was detected ten times or more. The gene calls are TRBV12-3 or TRBV12-4 and TRBJ2-2; no clear D gene. The CDR3 length is 15 residues. V was pared by 2 bases and J by 6 bases, with 13 bases between. CDR3 in amino acids: CASSLFGQLAGELFF. The CDR3 region has the DNA TGTGCCAGCAGTTTATTCGGTCAGCTCGCCGGGGAGCTGTTTTTT.